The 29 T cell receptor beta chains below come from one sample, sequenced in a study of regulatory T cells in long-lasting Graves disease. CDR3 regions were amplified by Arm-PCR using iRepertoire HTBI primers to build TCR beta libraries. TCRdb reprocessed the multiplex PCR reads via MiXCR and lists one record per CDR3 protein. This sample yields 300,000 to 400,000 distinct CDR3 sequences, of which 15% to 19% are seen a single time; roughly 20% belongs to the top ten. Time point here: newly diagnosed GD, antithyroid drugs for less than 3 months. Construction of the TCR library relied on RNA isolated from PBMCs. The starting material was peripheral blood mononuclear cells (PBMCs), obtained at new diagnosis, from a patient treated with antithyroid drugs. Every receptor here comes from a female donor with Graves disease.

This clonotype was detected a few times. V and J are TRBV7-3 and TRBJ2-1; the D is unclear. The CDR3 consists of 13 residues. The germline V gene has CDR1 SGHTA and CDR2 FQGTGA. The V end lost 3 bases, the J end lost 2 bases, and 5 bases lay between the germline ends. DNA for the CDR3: TGTGCCAGCAGCTTTGATGCCTACAATGAGCAGTTCTTC. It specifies CASSFDAYNEQFF.

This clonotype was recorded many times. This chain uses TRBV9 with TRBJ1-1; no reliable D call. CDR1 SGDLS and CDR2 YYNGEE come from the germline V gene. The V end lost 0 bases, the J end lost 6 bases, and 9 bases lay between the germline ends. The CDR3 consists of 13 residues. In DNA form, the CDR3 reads TGTGCCAGCAGCGTAGGGGTGGGGTCTGAAGCTTTCTTT. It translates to CASSVGVGSEAFF.

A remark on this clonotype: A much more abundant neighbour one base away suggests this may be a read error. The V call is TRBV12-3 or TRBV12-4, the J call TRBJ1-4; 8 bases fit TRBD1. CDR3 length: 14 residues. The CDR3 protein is CASSSTGDYEELFF. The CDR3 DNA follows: TGTGCCAGCAGTTCGACAGGGGATTATGAAGAACTGTTTTTT.

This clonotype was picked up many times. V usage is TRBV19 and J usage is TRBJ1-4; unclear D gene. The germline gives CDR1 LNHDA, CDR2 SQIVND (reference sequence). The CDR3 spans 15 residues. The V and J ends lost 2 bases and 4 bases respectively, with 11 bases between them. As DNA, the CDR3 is TGTGCCAGTAGTATACTGTCAGTCGGTAATGAAAAACTGTTTTTT. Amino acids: CASSILSVGNEKLFF.

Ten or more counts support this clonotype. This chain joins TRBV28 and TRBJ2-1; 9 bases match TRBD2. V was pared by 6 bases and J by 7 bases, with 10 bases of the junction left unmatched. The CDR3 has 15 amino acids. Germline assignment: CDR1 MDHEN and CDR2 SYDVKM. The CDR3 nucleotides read TGTGCCAGCAGCCCTAGCGGGAAATCGGGGAATGAGCAGTTCTTC. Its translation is CASSPSGKSGNEQFF.

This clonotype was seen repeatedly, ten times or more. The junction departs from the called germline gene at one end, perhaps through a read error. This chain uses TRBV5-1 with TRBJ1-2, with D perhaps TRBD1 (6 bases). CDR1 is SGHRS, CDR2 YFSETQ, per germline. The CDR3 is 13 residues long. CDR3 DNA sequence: TGTGCCAGCAGCTTAGGGGGTATCTATGGCTACACCTTC. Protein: CASSLGGIYGYTF. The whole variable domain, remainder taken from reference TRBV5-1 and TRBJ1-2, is KAGVTQTPRYLIKTRGQQVTLSCSPISGHRSVSWYQQTPGQGLQFLFEYFSETQRNKGNFPGRFSGRQFSNSRSEMNVSTLELGDSALYLCASSLGGIYGYTFGSGTRLTVV.

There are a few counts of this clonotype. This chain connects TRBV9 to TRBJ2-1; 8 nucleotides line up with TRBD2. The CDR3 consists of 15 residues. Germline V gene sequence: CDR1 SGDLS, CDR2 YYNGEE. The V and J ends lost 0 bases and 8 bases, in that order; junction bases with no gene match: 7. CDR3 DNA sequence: TGTGCCAGCAGCGTAGCGGCGGGGGGATGGGATGAGCAGTTCTTC. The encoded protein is CASSVAAGGWDEQFF.

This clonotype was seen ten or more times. CDR3 coding DNA: TGTGCCAGCAGTGCGGACAGGGGAAACACCATATATTTT. Translating gives CASSADRGNTIYF. The chain uses TRBV2 and TRBJ1-3; 7 bases map to TRBD1. The CDR3 runs 13 residues. The J segment lost 4 bases and the V segment lost 4 bases, leaving 1 base of the junction unmatched. Germline-derived CDR1 and CDR2 are SNHLY and FYNNEI.

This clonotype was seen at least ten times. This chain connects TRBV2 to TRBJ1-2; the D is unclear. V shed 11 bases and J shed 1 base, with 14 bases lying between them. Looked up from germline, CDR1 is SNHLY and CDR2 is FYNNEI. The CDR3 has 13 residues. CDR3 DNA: TGTGCCTGGGCTGCGGATCGTAACTATGGCTACACCTTC. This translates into CAWAADRNYGYTF. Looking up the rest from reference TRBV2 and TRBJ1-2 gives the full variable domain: EPEVTQTPSHQVTQMGQEVILRCVPISNHLYFYWYRQILGQKVEFLVSFYNNEISEKSEIFDDQFSVERPDGSNFTLKIRSTKLEDSAMYFCAWAADRNYGYTFGSGTRLTVV.

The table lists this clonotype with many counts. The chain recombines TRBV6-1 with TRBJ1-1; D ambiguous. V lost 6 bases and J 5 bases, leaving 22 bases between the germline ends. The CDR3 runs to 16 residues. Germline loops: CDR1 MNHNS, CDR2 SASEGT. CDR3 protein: CASRKNDGSYRTEAFF. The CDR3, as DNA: TGTGCCAGCAGAAAGAACGACGGTTCATATCGAACTGAAGCTTTCTTT.

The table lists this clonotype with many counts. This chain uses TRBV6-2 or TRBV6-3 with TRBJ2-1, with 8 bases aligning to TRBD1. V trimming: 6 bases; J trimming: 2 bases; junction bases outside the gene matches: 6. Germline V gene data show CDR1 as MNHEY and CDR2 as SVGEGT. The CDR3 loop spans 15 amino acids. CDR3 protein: CASSPGGAPYNEQFF. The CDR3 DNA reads TGTGCCAGCAGCCCAGGGGGCGCGCCCTACAATGAGCAGTTCTTC.

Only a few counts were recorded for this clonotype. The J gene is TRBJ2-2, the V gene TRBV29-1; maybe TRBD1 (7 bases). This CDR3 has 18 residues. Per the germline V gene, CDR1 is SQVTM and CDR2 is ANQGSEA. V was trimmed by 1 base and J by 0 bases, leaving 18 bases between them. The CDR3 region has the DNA TGCAGCGTTGAAGTAATTCTCGGCGGGACAGCGAACACCGGGGAGCTGTTTTTT. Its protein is CSVEVILGGTANTGELFF.

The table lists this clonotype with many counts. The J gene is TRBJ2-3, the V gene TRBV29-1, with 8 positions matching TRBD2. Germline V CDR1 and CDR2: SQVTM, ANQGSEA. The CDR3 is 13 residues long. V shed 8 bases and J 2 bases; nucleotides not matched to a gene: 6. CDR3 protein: CSLGTRNTDTQYF. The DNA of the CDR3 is TGCAGCCTGGGGACTAGAAACACAGATACGCAGTATTTT.

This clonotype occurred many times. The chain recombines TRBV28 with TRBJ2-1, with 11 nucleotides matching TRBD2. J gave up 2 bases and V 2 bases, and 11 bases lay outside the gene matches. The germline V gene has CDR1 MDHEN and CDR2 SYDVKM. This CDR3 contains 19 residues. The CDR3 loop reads CASSLLYLRLAGTYNEQFF. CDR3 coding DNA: TGTGCCAGCAGTTTACTCTACCTGAGACTAGCGGGAACCTACAATGAGCAGTTCTTC.

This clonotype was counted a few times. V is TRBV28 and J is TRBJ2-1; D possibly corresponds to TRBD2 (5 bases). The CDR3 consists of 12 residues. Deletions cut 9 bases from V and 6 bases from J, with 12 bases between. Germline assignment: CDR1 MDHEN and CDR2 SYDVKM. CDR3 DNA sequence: TGTGCCAGTCTAGCAGGCCGCAATGAGCAGTTCTTC. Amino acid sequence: CASLAGRNEQFF.

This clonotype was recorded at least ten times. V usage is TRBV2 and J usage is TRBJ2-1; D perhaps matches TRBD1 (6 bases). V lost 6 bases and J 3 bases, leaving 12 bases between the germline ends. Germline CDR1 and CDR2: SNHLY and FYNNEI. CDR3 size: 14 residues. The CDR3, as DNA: TGTGCCAGCAGCGACCAGGGGTTCTACAATGAGCAGTTCTTC. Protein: CASSDQGFYNEQFF.

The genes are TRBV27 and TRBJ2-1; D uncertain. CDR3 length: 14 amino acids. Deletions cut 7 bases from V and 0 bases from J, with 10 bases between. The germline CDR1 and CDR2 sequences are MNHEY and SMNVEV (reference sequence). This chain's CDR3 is CASNLAASYNEQFF. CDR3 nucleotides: TGTGCCAGCAATTTGGCGGCCTCCTACAATGAGCAGTTCTTC.

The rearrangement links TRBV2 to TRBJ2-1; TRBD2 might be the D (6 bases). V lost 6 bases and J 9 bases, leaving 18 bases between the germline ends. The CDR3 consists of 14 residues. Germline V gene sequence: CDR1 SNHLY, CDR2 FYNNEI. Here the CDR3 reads CASRSSAVRFEQFF. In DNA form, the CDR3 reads TGTGCCAGCAGGTCTAGCGCCGTTCGGTTTGAGCAGTTCTTC.

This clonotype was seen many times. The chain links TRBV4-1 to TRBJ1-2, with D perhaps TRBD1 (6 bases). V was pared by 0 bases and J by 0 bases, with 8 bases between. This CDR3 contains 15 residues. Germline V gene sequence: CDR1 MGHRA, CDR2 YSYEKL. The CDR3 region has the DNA TGCGCCAGCAGCCAAGATCGGACAGCTAACTATGGCTACACCTTC. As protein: CASSQDRTANYGYTF.

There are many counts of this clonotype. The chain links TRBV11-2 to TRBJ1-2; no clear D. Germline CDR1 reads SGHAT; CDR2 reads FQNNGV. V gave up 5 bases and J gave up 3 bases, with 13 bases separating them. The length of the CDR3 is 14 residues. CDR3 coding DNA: TGTGCCAGCAGCCCCCTATGGGGTGACTATGGCTACACCTTC. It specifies CASSPLWGDYGYTF.

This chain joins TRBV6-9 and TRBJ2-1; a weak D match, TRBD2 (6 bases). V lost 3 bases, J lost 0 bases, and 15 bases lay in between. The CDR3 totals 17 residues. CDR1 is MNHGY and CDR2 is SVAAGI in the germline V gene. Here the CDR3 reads CASSYFSGPSSYNEQFF. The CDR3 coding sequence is TGTGCCAGCAGTTACTTCAGCGGGCCTAGCTCCTACAATGAGCAGTTCTTC.

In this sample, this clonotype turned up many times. The CDR3 reads CASSLGDTPYEQYF. DNA for the CDR3: TGTGCCAGCAGTTTGGGGGACACTCCCTACGAGCAGTACTTC. The chain is built from TRBV12-3 or TRBV12-4 and TRBJ2-7; a possible D gene is TRBD1 (6 bases). This CDR3 comprises 14 residues. V lost 3 bases, J lost 2 bases, and 11 bases lay in between.

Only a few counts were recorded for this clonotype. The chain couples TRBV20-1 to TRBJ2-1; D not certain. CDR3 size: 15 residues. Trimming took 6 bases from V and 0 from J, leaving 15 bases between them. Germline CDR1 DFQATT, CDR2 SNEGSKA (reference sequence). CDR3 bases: TGCAGTGCCCCTGAAGACTCGGCCTCCTACAATGAGCAGTTCTTC. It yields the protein CSAPEDSASYNEQFF.

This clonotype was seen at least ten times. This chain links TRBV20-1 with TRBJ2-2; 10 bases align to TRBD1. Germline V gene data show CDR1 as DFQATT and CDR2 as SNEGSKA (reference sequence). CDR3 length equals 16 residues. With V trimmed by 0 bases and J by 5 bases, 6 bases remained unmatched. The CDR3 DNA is TGCAGTGCTAGAGATGGACAGGGGGGTTCGACCGGGGAGCTGTTTTTT. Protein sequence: CSARDGQGGSTGELFF.

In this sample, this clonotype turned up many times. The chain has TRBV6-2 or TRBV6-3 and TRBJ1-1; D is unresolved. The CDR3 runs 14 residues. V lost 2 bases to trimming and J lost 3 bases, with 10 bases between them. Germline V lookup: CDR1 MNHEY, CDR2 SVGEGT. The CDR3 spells CASSYNGRHTEAFF. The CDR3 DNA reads TGTGCCAGCAGTTACAATGGGAGGCACACTGAAGCTTTCTTT.

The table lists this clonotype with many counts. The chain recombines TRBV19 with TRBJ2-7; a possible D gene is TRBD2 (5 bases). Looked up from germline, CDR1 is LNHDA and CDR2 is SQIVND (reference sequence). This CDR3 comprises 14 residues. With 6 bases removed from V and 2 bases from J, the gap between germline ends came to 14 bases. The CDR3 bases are TGTGCCAGTAGCGAAGGGAACGGGGCCTACGAGCAGTACTTC. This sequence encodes CASSEGNGAYEQYF.

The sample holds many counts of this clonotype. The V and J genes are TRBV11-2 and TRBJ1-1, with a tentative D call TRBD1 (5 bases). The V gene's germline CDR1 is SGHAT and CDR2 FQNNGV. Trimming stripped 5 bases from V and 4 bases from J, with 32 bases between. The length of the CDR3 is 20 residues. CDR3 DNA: TGTGCCAGCAGCCCTCGGGAGTTACCGGGACTCCAACAAAGTGGCACTGAAGCTTTCTTT. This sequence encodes CASSPRELPGLQQSGTEAFF.

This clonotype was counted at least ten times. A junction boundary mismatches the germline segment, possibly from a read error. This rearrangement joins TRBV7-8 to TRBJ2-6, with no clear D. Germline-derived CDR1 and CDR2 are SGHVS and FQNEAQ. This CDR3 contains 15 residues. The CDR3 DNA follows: TGTGCCAACAGCTCCGCGTTAGCAGGGGCCAACGTCCTGACTTTC. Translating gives CANSSALAGANVLTF.

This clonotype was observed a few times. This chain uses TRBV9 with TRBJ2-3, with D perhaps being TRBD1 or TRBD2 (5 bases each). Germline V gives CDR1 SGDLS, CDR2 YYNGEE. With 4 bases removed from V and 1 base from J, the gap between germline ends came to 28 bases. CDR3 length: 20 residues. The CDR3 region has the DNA TGTGCCAGCAGCAAACCGCGGCCGGGGCCTCATCAGTCCGGCACAGATACGCAGTATTTT. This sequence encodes CASSKPRPGPHQSGTDTQYF.